The entry that follows covers one T cell receptor (beta chain) sequence. Its specificity is unknown. This entry comes from a study of Ad26.COV2.S vaccination and SARS-CoV-2 variants. Background on the study: Doses of Ad26.COV2.S were injected into muscle once or twice, 56 days apart.

The method was immunoSEQ multiplex PCR; TCRdb's version includes in-frame clones alone and lacks a portion of them. The repertoire holds 300,000 to 400,000 clones, over 75% seen once, with roughly 3.2% in the top ten. CDR3 length equals 13 residues. CDR1 is LGHDT and CDR2 is YNNKEL in the germline V gene (reference sequence). The V end lost 3 bases, the J end lost 2 bases, and 7 bases lay between the germline ends. General study points: Substantial breadth in spike-specific CD8+ and CD4+ T cell responses was reportedly seen after vaccination. Total responses of T cells may have been underestimated by the analyses of TCR breadth and depth.

Treatment denoted: 15 to 20 received Ad26.COV2.S at low or high dose, single or two shots; a few received placebo; per-sample allocation not given. Collection of samples fell on day 63 after the first vaccine or placebo injection. It was Wuhan-strain SARS-CoV-2 spike that the Ad26 vaccine vector expressed. This TCR derives from a person aged 18-65 years who received the Ad26.COV2.S COVID-19 vaccine or a placebo. The genes are TRBV3-1 (or the pseudogene TRBV3-2) and TRBJ1-1, with D hard to call. Sequenced material: peripheral blood, taken in a trial of Ad26.COV2.S vaccine versus placebo. CDR3 region: CASSHQTNTEAFF. The CDR3 DNA follows: TGTGCCAGCAGCCATCAGACAAACACTGAAGCTTTCTTT.